Presented here are 18 T cell receptor beta chains from one specimen sequenced in a study of T-cell memory formation after mild COVID-19. TCRdb independently ran MiXCR on the 5' RACE reads; one entry per CDR3 protein. The sample shows approximately 350,000 distinct CDR3 sequences, approximately 15% of them seen only once. The source material was PBMCs or a T cell subset sorted from them (not recorded which). These receptors were collected from a man aged 18 to 29 who had mild COVID-19 (a few samples of this study predate the infection). Cell type and time point are not known.

This clonotype was observed a handful of times. J is TRBJ2-2 and V is TRBV5-1; TRBD2 might be the D (5 bases). Deletions cut 2 bases from V and 0 bases from J, with 14 bases between. This CDR3 comprises 17 residues. CDR1 and CDR2 (germline): SGHRS, YFSETQ. CDR3: CASSLTGREANTGELFF. DNA of the CDR3: TGCGCCAGCAGCTTAACCGGACGGGAAGCGAACACCGGGGAGCTGTTTTTT.

This clonotype was picked up a small number of times. The J gene is TRBJ1-4, the V gene TRBV4-2, with unresolved D. The CDR3 spans 15 residues. Germline lookup yields CDR1 LGHNA and CDR2 YNFKEQ. V was trimmed by 3 bases and J by 0 bases, leaving 8 bases between them. The CDR3 DNA reads TGTGCCAGCAGCCACAACAGAGCAACTAATGAAAAACTGTTTTTT. Translated: CASSHNRATNEKLFF.

This chain uses TRBV6-5 with TRBJ1-6; 11 positions match TRBD1. Germline assignment: CDR1 MNHEY and CDR2 SVGAGI. The CDR3 has 15 amino acids. Trimming removed 5 bases from V and 7 bases from J; junction bases left unmatched: 4. The CDR3 sequence is CASSRGQGGNSPLHF. The CDR3 region has the DNA TGTGCCAGCAGTCGGGGACAGGGGGGGAATTCACCCCTCCACTTT.

The chain carries TRBV6-5 and TRBJ1-1, with TRBD1 matching 8 bases. Germline trimming cut 5 bases from V and 6 bases from J; bases unmatched to any gene: 5. From germline, CDR1 is MNHEY and CDR2 SVGAGI. The CDR3 runs to 13 residues. CDR3 protein: CASSVTGVAEAFF. The CDR3 nucleotides read TGTGCCAGCAGTGTGACAGGGGTCGCTGAAGCTTTCTTT.

Many counts were recorded for this clonotype. The CDR3 is CASSLGGLAKNIQYF. CDR3 DNA sequence: TGTGCCAGTAGTCTCGGGGGGCTAGCCAAAAACATTCAGTACTTC. V gene TRBV19 combines with J gene TRBJ2-4; D is possibly TRBD2 (7 bases). V shed 5 bases and J shed 0 bases, with 11 bases lying between them. Germline CDR1 reads LNHDA; CDR2 reads SQIVND (reference sequence). The CDR3 totals 15 residues.

This clonotype was detected a few times. The chain links TRBV4-3 to TRBJ2-3; TRBD1 agrees at 8 bases. Germline V CDR1 and CDR2: LGHNA, YSLEER. The CDR3 runs to 15 residues. The V segment lost 4 bases and the J segment 0 bases; nucleotides outside the gene matches: 3. The CDR3 spells CASSRGQGSTDTQYF. In DNA form, the CDR3 reads TGCGCCAGCAGCCGTGGACAGGGCAGCACAGATACGCAGTATTTT.

This chain links TRBV29-1 with TRBJ1-1; 9 nucleotides match TRBD1. CDR3 size: 13 residues. CDR1 SQVTM and CDR2 ANQGSEA come from the germline V gene. V was pared by 7 bases and J by 3 bases, with 6 bases of the junction left unmatched. The CDR3 reads CSAGQGKDTEAFF. The DNA of the CDR3 is TGCAGCGCCGGACAGGGGAAGGACACTGAAGCTTTCTTT.

The chain links TRBV25-1 to TRBJ2-5; 12 nucleotides agree with TRBD1. Losses at the gene ends were 6 bases for V and 4 bases for J; bases not matched to a gene: 6. Germline CDR1 and CDR2: MGHDK and SYGVNS. This CDR3 has 15 residues. The CDR3 DNA follows: TGTGCCAGCAGCATGGGGGACAGGGGGCGAGAGACCCAGTACTTC. As protein: CASSMGDRGRETQYF.

This clonotype came up many times. This chain connects TRBV5-1 to TRBJ1-6, with D perhaps TRBD1 (6 bases). The V gene's germline CDR1 is SGHRS and CDR2 YFSETQ. The CDR3 extends over 16 amino acids. The V and J ends lost 5 bases and 6 bases respectively, with 18 bases between them. The CDR3 region is CASSKRGGDSNSPLHF. In DNA, the CDR3 is TGCGCCAGCAGTAAGAGAGGGGGGGACTCTAATTCACCCCTCCACTTT.

This chain joins TRBV9 and TRBJ2-3, with D unclear. Per germline, CDR1 SGDLS and CDR2 YYNGEE. V lost 0 bases, J lost 2 bases, and 4 bases lay in between. This CDR3 has 13 residues. The CDR3 loop reads CASSVAPTDTQYF. The CDR3 region has the DNA TGTGCCAGCAGCGTAGCCCCCACAGATACGCAGTATTTT.

In this sample, this clonotype turned up a few times. The gene calls are TRBV3-1 and TRBJ2-5, with D unclear. The germline V gene has CDR1 LGHDT and CDR2 YNNKEL (reference sequence). Trimming removed 1 base from V and 2 bases from J, with 11 bases in between. This CDR3 is built from 15 residues. The CDR3 DNA sequence: TGTGCCAGCAGCCAAGGTTCAGGACCACAAGAGACCCAGTACTTC. It specifies CASSQGSGPQETQYF.

This clonotype has just a few counts. This sequence joins TRBV7-2 and TRBJ2-7; 7 nucleotides align to TRBD1. Germline assignment: CDR1 SGHTA and CDR2 FQGNSA. Trimming took 3 bases from V and 2 from J; bases not matched to a gene: 1. The CDR3 is 13 residues long. The CDR3 coding sequence is TGTGCCAGCAGCTTCGGACAGGCCTACGAGCAGTACTTC. Amino acids: CASSFGQAYEQYF.

Only a few counts were recorded for this clonotype. The J gene is TRBJ1-1, the V gene TRBV15; D remains unclear. This CDR3 region has 14 residues. Trimming cost V 1 base and J 4 bases, with 10 bases left between them. Per the germline V gene, CDR1 is LNHNV and CDR2 is YYDKDF (reference sequence). In DNA form, the CDR3 reads TGTGCCACCAGCAGAGTTGTGGGGTCCACTGAAGCTTTCTTT. It specifies CATSRVVGSTEAFF. The full variable domain, its missing parts supplied by reference TRBV15 and TRBJ1-1, is DAMVIQNPRYQVTQFGKPVTLSCSQTLNHNVMYWYQQKSSQAPKLLFHYYDKDFNNEADTPDNFQSRRPNTSFCFLDIRSPGLGDTAMYLCATSRVVGSTEAFFGQGTRLTVV.

This clonotype was recorded once. The V gene is TRBV18, the J gene TRBJ2-3; D is uncertain. This CDR3 spans 15 amino acids. Trimming stripped 4 bases from V and 2 bases from J, with 13 bases between. Germline CDR1 KGHSH, CDR2 LQKENI. The CDR3 is CASSLVLAATDTQYF. The CDR3 DNA sequence: TGTGCCAGCTCACTCGTCCTGGCCGCCACAGATACGCAGTATTTT. Full variable domain (missing parts from reference TRBV18 and TRBJ2-3): NAGVMQNPRHLVRRRGQEARLRCSPMKGHSHVYWYRQLPEEGLKFMVYLQKENIIDESGMPKERFSAEFPKEGPSILRIQQVVRGDSAAYFCASSLVLAATDTQYFGPGTRLTVL.

The V and J genes are TRBV7-2 and TRBJ1-2; D is unclear. The CDR3 contains 13 residues. Trimming stripped 5 bases from V and 2 bases from J, with 9 bases between. Germline CDR1 is SGHTA and CDR2 is FQGNSA. The CDR3 loop reads CASSPRMNYGYTF. The CDR3, as DNA: TGTGCCAGCAGCCCCCGAATGAACTATGGCTACACCTTC. Variable domain in full (rest from reference TRBV7-2 and TRBJ1-2): GAGVSQSPSNKVTEKGKDVELRCDPISGHTALYWYRQSLGQGLEFLIYFQGNSAPDKSGLPSDRFSAERTGGSVSTLTIQRTQQEDSAVYLCASSPRMNYGYTFGSGTRLTVV.

The table lists this clonotype with a few counts. The J gene is TRBJ1-2, the V gene TRBV28, with D uncertain. Trimming left V 7 bases short and J 8 bases short, with 2 bases between. Germline CDR1 MDHEN, CDR2 SYDVKM. CDR3 size: 8 residues. CDR3 bases: TGTGCCAGCAACGGCTACACCTTC. Translating gives CASNGYTF.

The J gene is TRBJ1-2, the V gene TRBV4-1; 7 nucleotides match TRBD1. Germline values: CDR1 MGHRA, CDR2 YSYEKL. Trimming at V came to 6 bases and at J to 5 bases, leaving 15 bases not matched to a gene. The CDR3 sequence is 16 residues long. The CDR3 DNA is TGCGCCAGCAGGAGCACCGACAGGGCCACGGGTTATGGCTACACCTTC. Its translation: CASRSTDRATGYGYTF.

V is TRBV5-1 and J is TRBJ1-1; a weak D match, TRBD1 (6 bases). Trimming cost V 4 bases and J 7 bases, with 17 bases left between them. Germline loops: CDR1 SGHRS, CDR2 YFSETQ. The CDR3 extends over 14 amino acids. In nucleotides, the CDR3 is TGCGCCAGCAGCCCTGGGACATACAAGGGTGAAGCTTTCTTT. It yields the protein CASSPGTYKGEAFF.